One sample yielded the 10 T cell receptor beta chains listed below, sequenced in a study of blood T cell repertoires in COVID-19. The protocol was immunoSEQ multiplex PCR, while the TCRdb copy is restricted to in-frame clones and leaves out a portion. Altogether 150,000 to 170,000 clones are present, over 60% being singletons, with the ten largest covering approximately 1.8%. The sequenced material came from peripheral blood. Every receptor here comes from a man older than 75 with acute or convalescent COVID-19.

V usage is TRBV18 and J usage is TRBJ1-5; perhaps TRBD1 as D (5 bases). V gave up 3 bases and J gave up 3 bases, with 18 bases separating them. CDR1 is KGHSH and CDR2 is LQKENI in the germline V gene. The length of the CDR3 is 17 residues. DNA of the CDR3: TGTGCCAGCTCACCCCCCTCGAGAGGAGGGACCAATCAGCCCCAGCATTTT. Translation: CASSPPSRGGTNQPQHF.

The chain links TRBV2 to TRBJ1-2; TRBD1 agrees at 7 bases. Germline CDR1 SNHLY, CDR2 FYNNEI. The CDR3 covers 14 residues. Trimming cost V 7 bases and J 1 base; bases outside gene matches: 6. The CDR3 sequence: CASTGTALNYGYTF. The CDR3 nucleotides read TGTGCCAGCACTGGGACAGCACTTAACTATGGCTACACCTTC.

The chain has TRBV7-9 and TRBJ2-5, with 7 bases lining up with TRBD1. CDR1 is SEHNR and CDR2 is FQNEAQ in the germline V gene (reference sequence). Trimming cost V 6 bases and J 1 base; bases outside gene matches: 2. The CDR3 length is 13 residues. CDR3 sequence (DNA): TGTGCCAGCAGTCGGGACAGCCAAGAGACCCAGTACTTC. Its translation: CASSRDSQETQYF.

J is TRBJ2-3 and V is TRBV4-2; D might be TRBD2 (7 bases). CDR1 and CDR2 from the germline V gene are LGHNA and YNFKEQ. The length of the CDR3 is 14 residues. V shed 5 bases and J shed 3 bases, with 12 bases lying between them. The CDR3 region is CASSGGAGTDTQYF. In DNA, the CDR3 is TGTGCCAGCAGCGGGGGGGCGGGAACAGATACGCAGTATTTT.

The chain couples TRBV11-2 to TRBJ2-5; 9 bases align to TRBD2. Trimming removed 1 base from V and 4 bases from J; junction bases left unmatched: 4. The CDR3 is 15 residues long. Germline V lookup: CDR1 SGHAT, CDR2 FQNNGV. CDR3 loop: CASSLGGSGGETQYF. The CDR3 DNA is TGTGCCAGCAGCTTAGGAGGTAGCGGGGGAGAGACCCAGTACTTC.

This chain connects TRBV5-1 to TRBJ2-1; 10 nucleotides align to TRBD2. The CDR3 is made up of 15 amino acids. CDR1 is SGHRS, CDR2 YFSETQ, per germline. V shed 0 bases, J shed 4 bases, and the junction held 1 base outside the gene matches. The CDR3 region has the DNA TGCGCCAGCAGCTTGGCTAGCGGGGGTTACAATGAGCAGTTCTTC. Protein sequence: CASSLASGGYNEQFF.

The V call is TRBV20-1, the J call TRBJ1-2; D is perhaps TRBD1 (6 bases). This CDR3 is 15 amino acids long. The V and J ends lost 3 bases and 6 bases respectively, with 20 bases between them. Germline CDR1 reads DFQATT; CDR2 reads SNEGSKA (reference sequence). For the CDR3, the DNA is TGCAGTGCTAGTCTCAGATCCAGGGGAGAGGATGGCTACACCTTC. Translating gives CSASLRSRGEDGYTF.

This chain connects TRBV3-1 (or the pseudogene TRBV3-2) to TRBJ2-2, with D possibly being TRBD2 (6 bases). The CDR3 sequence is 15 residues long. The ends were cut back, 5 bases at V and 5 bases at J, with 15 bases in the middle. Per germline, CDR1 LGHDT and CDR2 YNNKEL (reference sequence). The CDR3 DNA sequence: TGTGCCAGCAGCTTCGGGACTTACGCTACCGGGGAGCTGTTTTTT. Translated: CASSFGTYATGELFF.

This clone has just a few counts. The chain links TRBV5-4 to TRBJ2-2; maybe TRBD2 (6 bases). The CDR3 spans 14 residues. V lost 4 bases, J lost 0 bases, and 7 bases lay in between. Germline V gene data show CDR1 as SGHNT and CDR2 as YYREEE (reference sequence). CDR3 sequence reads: CASSAGPNTGELFF. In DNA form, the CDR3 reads TGTGCCAGCAGCGCGGGACCGAACACCGGGGAGCTGTTTTTT.

CDR3 in amino acids: CASSLTTGVYGYTF. The CDR3 bases are TGTGCCAGCAGCCTAACCACAGGGGTCTATGGCTACACCTTC. V usage is TRBV7-9 and J usage is TRBJ1-2; 7 nucleotides line up with TRBD1. V dropped 5 bases and J dropped 4; count of bases not matched to a gene: 7. Germline loops: CDR1 SEHNR, CDR2 FQNEAQ (reference sequence). CDR3 size: 14 residues.